The 30 T cell receptor beta chains listed next were all sequenced from one sample in a study of beta chain features in type 1 diabetes. The authors reverse transcribed all of the isolated RNA, so sequencing captured expressed TCRB transcripts. The protocol was immunoSEQ multiplex PCR, while the TCRdb copy is restricted to in-frame clones and leaves out a portion. The sample holds 390,000 or so clones, about 15% seen once. Sequenced: naive CD4+ T cells from blood. All receptors come from a man aged 25 to 40 in good health.

This clone was observed a handful of times. The J gene is TRBJ2-5, the V gene TRBV25-1; a possible D gene is TRBD2 (6 bases). V lost 2 bases, J lost 5 bases, and 15 bases lay in between. Germline V gene sequence: CDR1 MGHDK, CDR2 SYGVNS. CDR3 length equals 15 residues. The CDR3 DNA reads TGTGCCAGCAGTGAACGGGGGAGCTTGGGTGAGACCCAGTACTTC. Translated, it gives CASSERGSLGETQYF.

The chain links TRBV7-8 to TRBJ2-3, with D uncertain. This CDR3 comprises 14 residues. Germline V lookup: CDR1 SGHVS, CDR2 FQNEAQ. V lost 0 bases to trimming and J lost 0 bases, with 4 bases between them. The CDR3 nucleotides are TGTGCCAGCAGCTTAGCTACCAGCACAGATACGCAGTATTTT. Residues: CASSLATSTDTQYF.

V and J are TRBV30 and TRBJ1-1; D not certain. Trimming removed 2 bases at V and 4 bases at J, with 5 bases between. CDR1 and CDR2 (germline): GTSNPN, SVGIG (reference sequence). This CDR3 comprises 11 residues. The CDR3 protein is CAWSSSTEAFF. CDR3 nucleotides: TGTGCCTGGAGTTCTAGCACTGAAGCTTTCTTT.

The chain joins TRBV7-2 to TRBJ1-5, with D uncertain. V lost 2 bases and J 4 bases, leaving 6 bases between the germline ends. Germline CDR1 SGHTA, CDR2 FQGNSA. The CDR3 is 13 residues long. The CDR3 region is CASSLTRNQPQHF. The CDR3 DNA sequence: TGTGCCAGCAGCTTAACCAGGAATCAGCCCCAGCATTTT.

The CDR3 region is CAISESFWTQTRGSPLHF. CDR3 coding DNA: TGTGCCATCAGTGAGTCGTTTTGGACCCAAACGCGGGGTTCACCCCTCCACTTT. The V gene is TRBV10-3, the J gene TRBJ1-6; the D is unclear. This CDR3 is 18 amino acids long. From germline, CDR1 is ENHRY and CDR2 SYGVKD. V was clipped by 0 bases and J by 9 bases, with 21 bases between them.

The chain combines TRBV9 with TRBJ1-2; D is uncertain. Germline lookup yields CDR1 SGDLS and CDR2 YYNGEE. This CDR3 is 13 amino acids long. Trimming removed 0 bases from V and 4 bases from J, with 7 bases in between. The CDR3 protein is CASSVDQGYGYTF. The DNA of the CDR3 is TGTGCCAGCAGCGTAGACCAAGGCTATGGCTACACCTTC.

This clone has a handful of counts. Other DNA sequences within the sample encode an identical CDR3. This rearrangement joins TRBV30 to TRBJ2-3; 8 nucleotides match TRBD1. V shed 4 bases and J 2 bases; nucleotides not matched to a gene: 5. Germline CDR1 reads GTSNPN; CDR2 reads SVGIG (reference sequence). CDR3 size: 14 residues. The CDR3 nucleotides are TGTGCCTGGACCAGGGGGCGAATCACAGATACGCAGTATTTT. Amino acids: CAWTRGRITDTQYF.

This clone showed up just a few times. The rearrangement uses TRBV7-2 and TRBJ1-1; D remains ambiguous. The CDR3 runs 16 residues. The germline V gene has CDR1 SGHTA and CDR2 FQGNSA. Trimming cost V 0 bases and J 11 bases, with 22 bases left between them. This CDR3 reads CASSLAAMTRGLLAFF. Written as DNA, the CDR3 is TGTGCCAGCAGCTTAGCTGCTATGACACGGGGTCTCTTGGCTTTCTTT.

This clone was seen a few times. The chain has TRBV11-2 and TRBJ2-1, with TRBD2 identical over 9 bases. Germline CDR1 and CDR2: SGHAT and FQNNGV. The J segment lost 6 bases and the V segment lost 3 bases, leaving 9 bases of the junction unmatched. This CDR3 comprises 16 residues. The CDR3 spells CASSFKAGGLSNEQFF. The CDR3 coding sequence is TGTGCCAGCAGCTTTAAGGCGGGAGGGCTGAGCAATGAGCAGTTCTTC.

This clone occurred a few times. The genes are TRBV2 and TRBJ1-1, with D possibly matching TRBD1 (5 bases). This CDR3 spans 14 amino acids. V lost 7 bases to trimming and J lost 6 bases, with 18 bases between them. Germline CDR1 SNHLY, CDR2 FYNNEI. The CDR3 region is CASTSGRGDPEAFF. In DNA form, the CDR3 reads TGTGCCAGCACCTCGGGACGGGGCGATCCTGAAGCTTTCTTT.

The chain carries TRBV18 and TRBJ2-2; 7 bases match TRBD2. The CDR3 totals 15 residues. The germline CDR1 and CDR2 sequences are KGHSH and LQKENI. The V segment lost 2 bases and the J segment 1 base; nucleotides outside the gene matches: 1. CDR3 sequence (DNA): TGTGCCAGCTCACCAGGACTAGTGAACACCGGGGAGCTGTTTTTT. Protein sequence: CASSPGLVNTGELFF.

The rearrangement links TRBV4-2 to TRBJ2-1; 14 bases agree with TRBD2. The V gene's germline CDR1 is LGHNA and CDR2 YNFKEQ. This CDR3 is built from 15 residues. V lost 1 base and J lost 8; bases outside the gene matches: 1. CDR3 residues: CASSQGGLAGDEQFF. The CDR3 DNA is TGTGCCAGCAGCCAAGGGGGACTAGCGGGAGATGAGCAGTTCTTC.

The chain uses TRBV2 and TRBJ2-3, with D uncertain. Trimming removed 5 bases from V and 5 bases from J, with 5 bases in between. Germline assignment: CDR1 SNHLY and CDR2 FYNNEI. This CDR3 has 11 amino acids. CDR3: CASSQRDTQYF. CDR3 DNA: TGTGCCAGCAGTCAGAGAGATACGCAGTATTTT. The full variable domain, rest sourced from reference TRBV2 and TRBJ2-3, is EPEVTQTPSHQVTQMGQEVILRCVPISNHLYFYWYRQILGQKVEFLVSFYNNEISEKSEIFDDQFSVERPDGSNFTLKIRSTKLEDSAMYFCASSQRDTQYFGPGTRLTVL.

The sample holds a few counts of this clone. This chain connects TRBV29-1 to TRBJ1-2, with D unclear. Looked up from germline, CDR1 is SQVTM and CDR2 is ANQGSEA. The CDR3 spans 12 residues. Trimming removed 3 bases at V and 3 bases at J, with 8 bases between. The CDR3 loop reads CSVEGRDYGYTF. The CDR3, as DNA: TGCAGCGTTGAGGGCAGAGACTATGGCTACACCTTC.

This clone turned up a few times. V is TRBV30 and J is TRBJ2-3; D might be TRBD2 (6 bases). This CDR3 is built from 15 residues. CDR1 and CDR2 from the germline V gene are GTSNPN and SVGIG (reference sequence). The V end lost 3 bases, the J end lost 2 bases, and 15 bases lay between the germline ends. The CDR3 here is CAWRKGIAVTDTQYF. CDR3 nucleotides: TGTGCCTGGAGGAAGGGTATAGCGGTCACAGATACGCAGTATTTT.

This clone was detected a few times. The CDR3 sequence: CSVQEGGETQYF. In nucleotides, the CDR3 is TGCAGCGTCCAGGAGGGCGGGGAGACCCAGTACTTC. The gene calls are TRBV29-1 and TRBJ2-5, with D perhaps matching TRBD2 (6 bases). The CDR3 sequence is 12 residues long. Germline CDR1 reads SQVTM; CDR2 reads ANQGSEA. Trimming stripped 6 bases from V and 5 bases from J, with 13 bases between.

This sequence joins TRBV7-2 and TRBJ2-3; 8 nucleotides line up with TRBD2. Germline-derived CDR1 and CDR2 are SGHTA and FQGNSA. Germline trimming cut 5 bases from V and 4 bases from J; bases unmatched to any gene: 5. CDR3 size: 14 residues. The CDR3 DNA reads TGTGCCAGCAGCCGCGGGACTAGATCAGATACGCAGTATTTT. As protein: CASSRGTRSDTQYF. The entire variable domain, with the rest obtained from reference TRBV7-2 and TRBJ2-3, is as follows: GAGVSQSPSNKVTEKGKDVELRCDPISGHTALYWYRQSLGQGLEFLIYFQGNSAPDKSGLPSDRFSAERTGGSVSTLTIQRTQQEDSAVYLCASSRGTRSDTQYFGPGTRLTVL.

A few counts support this clone. This rearrangement joins TRBV18 to TRBJ1-1; TRBD1 matches at 9 bases. In germline, CDR1 is KGHSH, CDR2 LQKENI. J lost 8 bases, V lost 4 bases, and 5 bases had no gene match. The CDR3 contains 13 residues. DNA for the CDR3: TGTGCCAGCTCACACGGACAGGGGTACGAAGCTTTCTTT. Its translation: CASSHGQGYEAFF.

This clone has a single count. CDR3 nucleotides: TGCGCCAGCAGCTTGAGTCAGGGCCTTTCCGAGCAGTACTTC. It codes for CASSLSQGLSEQYF. This chain connects TRBV5-1 to TRBJ2-7; D might be TRBD1 (5 bases). V shed 1 base and J shed 6 bases, with 14 bases lying between them. Germline V gene lookup returns CDR1 SGHRS and CDR2 YFSETQ. This CDR3 is built from 14 residues. The entire variable domain, with the rest obtained from reference TRBV5-1 and TRBJ2-7, is as follows: KAGVTQTPRYLIKTRGQQVTLSCSPISGHRSVSWYQQTPGQGLQFLFEYFSETQRNKGNFPGRFSGRQFSNSRSEMNVSTLELGDSALYLCASSLSQGLSEQYFGPGTRLTVT.

This chain joins TRBV10-3 and TRBJ2-2; D might be TRBD2 (5 bases). Germline V lookup: CDR1 ENHRY, CDR2 SYGVKD. This CDR3 region has 13 residues. V lost 4 bases and J lost 11, with 14 bases in between. CDR3 coding DNA: TGTGCCATCAGTGTCAAGGATAGCGCAGAGCTGTTTTTT. This codes for CAISVKDSAELFF.

There are a few counts of this clone. The chain links TRBV30 to TRBJ1-5; maybe TRBD1 (6 bases). Looked up from germline, CDR1 is GTSNPN and CDR2 is SVGIG (reference sequence). Trimming left V 2 bases short and J 1 base short, with 12 bases between. The CDR3 runs to 15 residues. CDR3 in DNA: TGTGCCTGGAGTCGAGGACAGTCCAGCAATCAGCCCCAGCATTTT. Protein sequence: CAWSRGQSSNQPQHF.

The chain is built from TRBV5-1 and TRBJ1-2; unclear D gene. There are 13 residues in the CDR3. Germline CDR1 and CDR2: SGHRS and YFSETQ. The V and J ends lost 4 bases and 2 bases respectively, with 9 bases between them. The CDR3, as DNA: TGCGCCAGCAGCGGGCAGCCGAACTATGGCTACACCTTC. This encodes CASSGQPNYGYTF.

This chain links TRBV10-3 with TRBJ1-2; TRBD1 agrees at 7 bases. V dropped 4 bases and J dropped 5; count of bases not matched to a gene: 4. There are 13 residues in the CDR3. Germline loops: CDR1 ENHRY, CDR2 SYGVKD. CDR3 region: CAISGGQAYGYTF. DNA of the CDR3: TGTGCCATCAGTGGAGGACAGGCTTATGGCTACACCTTC.

The chain has TRBV9 and TRBJ2-5; 9 bases match TRBD2. V lost 4 bases and J lost 3; bases outside the gene matches: 10. Germline V CDR1 and CDR2: SGDLS, YYNGEE. This CDR3 comprises 16 residues. The CDR3 loop reads CASSLQRGANKETQYF. The CDR3 DNA follows: TGTGCCAGCAGCCTCCAGCGGGGGGCGAACAAAGAGACCCAGTACTTC.

On this clone: One junction end does not reproduce the germline sequence, and a read error may be involved. The chain has TRBV18 and TRBJ2-3; D is unclear. Looked up from germline, CDR1 is KGHSH and CDR2 is LQKENI. The CDR3 runs to 14 residues. In nucleotides, the CDR3 is TGTGCCAGCTCTCCACCGAAGACCACAGATACGCAGTATTTT. Its protein product is CASSPPKTTDTQYF.

This clone was observed a handful of times. The chain has TRBV7-9 and TRBJ1-6; tentatively, D is TRBD1 (5 bases). CDR3 length equals 14 residues. Germline CDR1 SEHNR, CDR2 FQNEAQ (reference sequence). V gave up 7 bases and J gave up 6 bases, with 13 bases separating them. CDR3 coding DNA: TGTGCCAGCACGGCAAGGCAGGGTAATTCACCCCTCCACTTT. Residues: CASTARQGNSPLHF.

This clone was seen ten or more times. This chain links TRBV7-2 with TRBJ2-7; no clear D gene. From germline, CDR1 is SGHTA and CDR2 FQGNSA. The CDR3 consists of 14 residues. The V gene lost 3 bases and the J gene lost 3 bases, with 12 bases spanning the gap. The CDR3 nucleotides read TGTGCCAGCAGCTTTCCCCTAGTCGTCTACGAGCAGTACGTC. Translated: CASSFPLVVYEQYV.

This clone was seen a handful of times. The CDR3 protein is CASSLNMDSSHNEQFF. Here the CDR3 DNA reads TGTGCCAGTAGTCTCAATATGGATAGTAGTCACAATGAGCAGTTCTTC. The genes are TRBV19 and TRBJ2-1; D not certain. The ends were cut back, 5 bases at V and 5 bases at J, with 19 bases in the middle. CDR1 is LNHDA, CDR2 SQIVND, per germline (reference sequence). The CDR3 contains 16 residues.

This clone has only a few counts. The chain couples TRBV29-1 to TRBJ2-3, with TRBD1 matching 7 bases. CDR3 length: 14 amino acids. V was pared by 7 bases and J by 1 base, with 8 bases of the junction left unmatched. Germline CDR1 and CDR2: SQVTM and ANQGSEA. This CDR3 reads CSAPRTGGTDTQYF. The CDR3 DNA is TGCAGCGCTCCCCGGACAGGTGGCACAGATACGCAGTATTTT.

This chain connects TRBV25-1 to TRBJ2-1, with 12 bases fitting TRBD1. CDR3 size: 15 residues. The trim removed 4 bases at V and 7 bases at J, leaving 5 bases unmatched. From germline, CDR1 is MGHDK and CDR2 SYGVNS. The CDR3 sequence is CASSAGQGAHNEQFF. The CDR3 DNA reads TGTGCCAGCAGTGCGGGACAGGGGGCCCATAATGAGCAGTTCTTC.